This TCR beta chain appears in the sequencing data of a study of blood T cell repertoires in COVID-19. Study context: Both acute and convalescent COVID-19 samples were obtained from the United States, Italy and Spain. PBMCs, B-cell-depleted T cells, or T cells provided the cDNA or gDNA that made up the material.

Seattle researchers signed up patients amid active infection and tracked them longitudinally. Germline CDR1 is SEHNR and CDR2 is FQNEAQ (reference sequence). The CDR3 spans 12 residues. With 4 bases clipped from V and 7 bases from J, the junction kept 3 bases outside the gene matches. Original processing notes: Amplifying reference gene primers gave estimates of nucleated cell counts. Clones were sequenced by immunoSEQ multiplex PCR, and TCRdb holds only the in-frame ones, with some missing. Clonal size and the V and J genes are those of that table, whereas D and trimming came from the DNA. The sample records fewer than 350,000 clones, 90% being singletons.

This TCR was recovered from a woman aged 25-40 years with COVID-19, enrolled during active disease. V is TRBV7-9 and J is TRBJ2-7, with 8 bases fitting TRBD1. Sequencing was done on a sample of peripheral blood. CDR3 bases: TGTGCCAGCAGCTGGGACAGGCTGGAGCAGTACTTC. Translation gives CASSWDRLEQYF. The whole variable domain, remainder taken from reference TRBV7-9 and TRBJ2-7, is DTGVSQNPRHKITKRGQNVTFRCDPISEHNRLYWYRQTLGQGPEFLTYFQNEAQLEKSRLLSDRFSAERPKGSFSTLEIQRTEQGDSAMYLCASSWDRLEQYFGPGTRLTVT.